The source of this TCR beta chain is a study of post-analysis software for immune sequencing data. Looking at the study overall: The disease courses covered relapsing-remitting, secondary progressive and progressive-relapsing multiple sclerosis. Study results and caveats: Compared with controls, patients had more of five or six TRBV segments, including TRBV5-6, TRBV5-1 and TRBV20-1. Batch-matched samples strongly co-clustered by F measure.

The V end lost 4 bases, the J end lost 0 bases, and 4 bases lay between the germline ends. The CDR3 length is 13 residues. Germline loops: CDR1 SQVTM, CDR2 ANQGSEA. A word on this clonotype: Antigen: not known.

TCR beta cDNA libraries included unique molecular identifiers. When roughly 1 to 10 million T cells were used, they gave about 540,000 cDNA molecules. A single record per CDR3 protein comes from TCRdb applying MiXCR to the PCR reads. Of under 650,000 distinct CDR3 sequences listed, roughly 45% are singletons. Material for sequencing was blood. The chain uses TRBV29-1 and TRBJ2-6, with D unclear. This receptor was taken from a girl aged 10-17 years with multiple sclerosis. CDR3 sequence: CSVVGSGANVLTF. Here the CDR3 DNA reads TGCAGCGTTGTAGGCTCTGGGGCCAACGTCCTGACTTTC.